The 22 T cell receptor beta chains below were found in one sample sequenced in a study of T cell repertoires in cytomegalovirus infection. Using its own MiXCR run on the reads, TCRdb lists one record per CDR3 protein. The sample yields 510,000 or so distinct CDR3 sequences, about 26% seen once. Material: PBMCs. All receptors derive from a human donor in good health (CMV status not recorded). Some clones in this sample may be carry-over from other donors' samples.

The rearrangement links TRBV27 to TRBJ1-6; D is unresolved. V was cut by 5 bases and J by 7 bases, with 12 bases left in between. Looked up from germline, CDR1 is MNHEY and CDR2 is SMNVEV (reference sequence). The CDR3 loop spans 14 amino acids. CDR3 in amino acids: CASSAGNQNSPLHF. The DNA of the CDR3 is TGTGCCAGCAGTGCCGGGAACCAGAATTCACCCCTCCACTTT.

The table lists this clonotype with a few counts. The chain recombines TRBV5-8 with TRBJ2-2; perhaps TRBD2 as D (7 bases). The CDR3 length is 17 residues. The germline gives CDR1 SGHTS, CDR2 YDEGEE. V lost 4 bases and J 2 bases, leaving 18 bases between the germline ends. The CDR3 loop reads CASSRGNRGANTGELFF. DNA of the CDR3: TGTGCCAGCAGCCGAGGAAATCGGGGGGCTAACACCGGGGAGCTGTTTTTT.

The V and J genes are TRBV5-1 and TRBJ2-7, with D tentatively TRBD1 or TRBD2 (6 bases each). Trimming took 4 bases from V and 2 from J, leaving 13 bases between them. Germline CDR1 SGHRS, CDR2 YFSETQ. This CDR3 spans 14 amino acids. Written as DNA, the CDR3 is TGCGCCAGCAGCATGGAGGGACACACCTACGAGCAGTACTTC. Amino acid sequence: CASSMEGHTYEQYF.

This clonotype appeared many times. This chain links TRBV29-1 with TRBJ2-1, with TRBD2 matching over 7 bases. V shed 3 bases, J shed 2 bases, and the junction held 4 bases outside the gene matches. Germline loops: CDR1 SQVTM, CDR2 ANQGSEA. The CDR3 covers 14 residues. For the CDR3, the DNA is TGCAGCGTTGATGCTAGCGGAACCTACAATGAGCAGTTCTTC. It yields the protein CSVDASGTYNEQFF.

The chain links TRBV24-1 to TRBJ2-3; D uncertain. Per the germline V gene, CDR1 is KGHDR and CDR2 is SFDVKD. The CDR3 covers 14 residues. V lost 0 bases and J lost 2, with 5 bases in between. The CDR3 reads CATSDLGATDTQYF. CDR3 DNA: TGTGCCACCAGTGATTTGGGCGCCACAGATACGCAGTATTTT.

The chain combines TRBV29-1 with TRBJ1-1; D uncertain. This CDR3 has 12 amino acids. V dropped 4 bases and J dropped 6 bases, with 12 bases sitting between them. The germline V gene has CDR1 SQVTM and CDR2 ANQGSEA. CDR3 protein: CSVGKESSEAFF. CDR3 in DNA: TGCAGCGTTGGGAAGGAGAGTTCTGAAGCTTTCTTT.

The sample holds a few counts of this clonotype. The V call is TRBV20-1, the J call TRBJ2-1, with TRBD2 identical over 12 bases. V lost 3 bases and J lost 8; bases outside the gene matches: 11. The CDR3 has 16 residues. Looked up from germline, CDR1 is DFQATT and CDR2 is SNEGSKA (reference sequence). The CDR3 DNA reads TGCAGTGCTAGTTGGACCGGGACTAGCGGGCGCGATGAGCAGTTCTTC. Its translation: CSASWTGTSGRDEQFF.

In this sample, this clonotype turned up a few times. The rearrangement links TRBV7-9 to TRBJ2-5; D is possibly TRBD1 (6 bases). Per the germline V gene, CDR1 is SEHNR and CDR2 is FQNEAQ (reference sequence). The CDR3 has 12 residues. V was shortened by 10 bases and J by 4 bases, with 13 bases between the two germline ends. CDR3 amino acids: CATQRGIETQYF. The CDR3 DNA is TGTGCCACCCAAAGGGGGATAGAGACCCAGTACTTC.

This clonotype was seen many times. The chain uses TRBV6-2 or TRBV6-3 and TRBJ2-3; TRBD2 agrees at 12 bases. Germline assignment: CDR1 MNHEY and CDR2 SVGEGT. The CDR3 consists of 16 residues. V lost 7 bases, J lost 2 bases, and 7 bases stayed unmatched. The CDR3 nucleotides are TGTGCCAGCAAGGGATGGACTAGCGGGATCACAGATACGCAGTATTTT. Residues: CASKGWTSGITDTQYF.

This clonotype occurred many times. This rearrangement joins TRBV28 to TRBJ2-2, with 12 nucleotides matching TRBD2. Germline V gene sequence: CDR1 MDHEN, CDR2 SYDVKM. Trimming took 2 bases from V and 5 from J; bases not matched to a gene: 3. The CDR3 spans 16 residues. In DNA, the CDR3 is TGTGCCAGCAGTTTAAGACTAGCGGGAGTTACCGGGGAGCTGTTTTTT. It encodes CASSLRLAGVTGELFF.

Ten or more counts support this clonotype. The V call is TRBV6-5, the J call TRBJ1-5; TRBD1 is a possible D gene (5 bases). CDR3 length: 13 amino acids. V dropped 2 bases and J dropped 6 bases, with 8 bases sitting between them. Germline V gene data show CDR1 as MNHEY and CDR2 as SVGAGI. CDR3 residues: CASSYRGGQPQHF. The CDR3 DNA is TGTGCCAGCAGTTACAGGGGTGGTCAGCCCCAGCATTTT.

The chain combines TRBV19 with TRBJ2-1; 13 nucleotides align to TRBD2. The CDR3 loop spans 14 amino acids. J lost 9 bases, V lost 3 bases, and 2 bases had no gene match. Germline lookup yields CDR1 LNHDA and CDR2 SQIVND (reference sequence). CDR3 region: CASSMGLAGTEQFF. DNA for the CDR3: TGTGCCAGTAGTATGGGACTAGCGGGGACTGAGCAGTTCTTC. Complete variable domain (other parts from reference TRBV19 and TRBJ2-1): DGGITQSPKYLFRKEGQNVTLSCEQNLNHDAMYWYRQDPGQGLRLIYYSQIVNDFQKGDIAEGYSVSREKKESFPLTVTSAQKNPTAFYLCASSMGLAGTEQFFGPGTRLTVL.

In this sample, this clonotype turned up many times. The chain couples TRBV11-2 to TRBJ2-3, with D tentatively TRBD1 or TRBD2 (6 bases each). Germline V gene sequence: CDR1 SGHAT, CDR2 FQNNGV. The CDR3 sequence is 14 residues long. V was clipped by 5 bases and J by 5 bases, with 14 bases between them. The CDR3 coding sequence is TGTGCCAGCAGCCCACTCGGAGGGGGAGATACGCAGTATTTT. Translating gives CASSPLGGGDTQYF.

This sequence joins TRBV11-1 and TRBJ2-3; maybe TRBD2 (6 bases). Germline loops: CDR1 SGHAT, CDR2 FQDESV (reference sequence). The V end was cut by 5 bases, the J end by 4 bases, with 13 bases between. The CDR3 is made up of 14 amino acids. CDR3 in DNA: TGTGCCAGCAGCCACGGGAGTGCGGCAGATACGCAGTATTTT. Its protein is CASSHGSAADTQYF. Full variable domain (outside the CDR3, taken from reference TRBV11-1 and TRBJ2-3): EAEVAQSPRYKITEKSQAVAFWCDPISGHATLYWYRQILGQGPELLVQFQDESVVDDSQLPKDRFSAERLKGVDSTLKIQPAELGDSAMYLCASSHGSAADTQYFGPGTRLTVL.

This clonotype came up once. V gene TRBV5-1 combines with J gene TRBJ1-6; unclear D gene. Per germline, CDR1 SGHRS and CDR2 YFSETQ. CDR3 length: 15 residues. V lost 4 bases, J lost 7 bases, and 15 bases lay in between. This chain's CDR3 is CASSPDFGVNSPLHF. The CDR3 region has the DNA TGCGCCAGCAGCCCGGACTTTGGCGTAAATTCACCCCTCCACTTT.

This clonotype showed up many times. J is TRBJ1-1 and V is TRBV7-2; D remains ambiguous. Per germline, CDR1 SGHTA and CDR2 FQGNSA. Between the trimmed V and J ends, which lost 4 bases and 3 bases, there was a span of 12 bases. The CDR3 covers 14 residues. CDR3 in DNA: TGTGCCAGCAGCTGGTCGGAGTTGCACACTGAAGCTTTCTTT. Its protein is CASSWSELHTEAFF.

The chain links TRBV28 to TRBJ2-7; TRBD1 matches at 11 bases. Looked up from germline, CDR1 is MDHEN and CDR2 is SYDVKM. The CDR3 loop spans 12 amino acids. The J segment lost 7 bases and the V segment lost 10 bases, leaving 6 bases of the junction unmatched. The CDR3 spells CATGGDRGEQYV. DNA of the CDR3: TGTGCCACCGGGGGGGACAGGGGGGAGCAGTACGTC.

This clonotype was counted a few times. This chain joins TRBV29-1 and TRBJ2-5; 10 positions match TRBD1. The CDR3 contains 14 residues. Germline V gene lookup returns CDR1 SQVTM and CDR2 ANQGSEA. With V trimmed by 7 bases and J by 5 bases, 10 bases remained unmatched. CDR3 in amino acids: CSGTTGGAEETQYF. DNA for the CDR3: TGCAGCGGAACGACAGGGGGCGCGGAGGAGACCCAGTACTTC.

This clonotype was counted only a few times. V is TRBV12-3 or TRBV12-4 and J is TRBJ1-3; weak D call: TRBD1 (5 bases). Between the trimmed V and J ends, which lost 1 base and 2 bases, there was a span of 12 bases. The CDR3 loop spans 16 amino acids. The CDR3 coding sequence is TGTGCCAGCAGTTTAGTGGGGTGGGGCACTGGAAACACCATATATTTT. This gives the protein CASSLVGWGTGNTIYF.

This clonotype was detected a few times. The rearrangement uses TRBV7-2 and TRBJ1-1; TRBD1 matches at 9 bases. Trimming took 5 bases from V and 8 from J; bases not matched to a gene: 12. The CDR3 totals 15 residues. Germline CDR1 and CDR2: SGHTA and FQGNSA. CDR3 bases: TGTGCCAGCAGCCGTACCCGGGACAGGGCTATAGAAGCTTTCTTT. Its translation is CASSRTRDRAIEAFF.

This clonotype was seen a few times. V is TRBV12-3 or TRBV12-4 and J is TRBJ1-1; no clear D. Trimming cost V 3 bases and J 8 bases, with 10 bases left between them. The CDR3 has 12 amino acids. For the CDR3, the DNA is TGTGCCAGCAGTTTGACTCCAAAGGAAGCTTTCTTT. This translates into CASSLTPKEAFF.

V and J are TRBV12-3 or TRBV12-4 and TRBJ2-3; possibly TRBD2 for D (5 bases). V was cut by 7 bases and J by 9 bases, with 14 bases left in between. The CDR3 is 12 residues long. The chain's CDR3 is CASTLDWRTQYF. The CDR3 nucleotides read TGTGCCAGCACCCTCGACTGGAGGACGCAGTATTTT.